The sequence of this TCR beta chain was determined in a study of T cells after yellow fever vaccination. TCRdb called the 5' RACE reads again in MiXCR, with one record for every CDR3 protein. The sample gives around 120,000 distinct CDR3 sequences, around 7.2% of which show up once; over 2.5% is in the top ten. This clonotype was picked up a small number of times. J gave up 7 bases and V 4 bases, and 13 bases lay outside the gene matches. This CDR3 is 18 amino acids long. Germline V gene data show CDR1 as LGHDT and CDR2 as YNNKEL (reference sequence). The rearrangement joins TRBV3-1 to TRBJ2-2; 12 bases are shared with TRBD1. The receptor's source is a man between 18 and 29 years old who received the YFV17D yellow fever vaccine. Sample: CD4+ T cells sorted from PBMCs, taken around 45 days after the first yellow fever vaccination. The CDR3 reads CASSPYSGQGASGGELFF. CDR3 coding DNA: TGTGCCAGCAGCCCTTATTCGGGACAGGGGGCGTCCGGCGGGGAGCTGTTTTTT.